A single sample is the source of the 25 T cell receptor beta chains below, sequenced in a study of T-cell reconstitution after alpha-beta-depleted transplantation in children. The authors prepared the TCRbeta library with unique molecular identifiers. TCRdb re-analysed the PCR reads in MiXCR, keeping a single row per CDR3 protein. The sample contains approximately 200,000 distinct CDR3 sequences, roughly 15% of which appear only once. The sample consisted of PBMCs from the stem cell graft donor, taken from the stem cell graft. The origin of the receptors is a human donor who donated a stem cell graft to a child with acute lymphoblastic leukemia.

This clonotype was seen at least ten times. The CDR3 protein is CSVGTGDKETQYF. The CDR3 DNA reads as TGCAGCGTCGGGACAGGGGATAAAGAGACCCAGTACTTC. J is TRBJ2-5 and V is TRBV29-1; 10 bases agree with TRBD1. CDR3 size: 13 residues. Germline trimming cut 6 bases from V and 3 bases from J; bases unmatched to any gene: 4. Germline V gene sequence: CDR1 SQVTM, CDR2 ANQGSEA. Filled out from reference TRBV29-1 and TRBJ2-5, the complete variable domain reads SAVISQKPSRDICQRGTSLTIQCQVDSQVTMMFWYRQQPGQSLTLIATANQGSEATYESGFVIDKFPISRPNLTFSTLTVSNMSPEDSSIYLCSVGTGDKETQYFGPGTRLLVL.

This clonotype was detected many times. The gene calls are TRBV5-1 and TRBJ1-6; D may be TRBD1 (5 bases). With 1 base removed from V and 7 bases from J, the gap between germline ends came to 12 bases. This CDR3 is built from 15 residues. Germline V CDR1 and CDR2: SGHRS, YFSETQ. The DNA for the CDR3 is TGCGCCAGCAGCTTGTCTCTCGCAGGGAATTCACCCCTCCACTTT. This encodes CASSLSLAGNSPLHF.

At least ten counts were recorded for this clonotype. The rearrangement joins TRBV7-8 to TRBJ2-7, with 7 bases identical to TRBD1. Trimming at V came to 6 bases and at J to 3 bases, leaving 8 bases not matched to a gene. The CDR3 has 14 residues. Germline CDR1 and CDR2: SGHVS and FQNEAQ. DNA for the CDR3: TGTGCCAGCAGTCAAACGGGGACAGACTACGAGCAGTACTTC. It encodes CASSQTGTDYEQYF.

In this sample, this clonotype turned up many times. V and J are TRBV7-9 and TRBJ1-5; D call uncertain. V was shortened by 4 bases and J by 3 bases, with 19 bases between the two germline ends. The CDR3 loop spans 17 amino acids. Germline-derived CDR1 and CDR2 are SEHNR and FQNEAQ (reference sequence). The CDR3 loop reads CASSSSLRDGLNQPQHF. In nucleotides, the CDR3 is TGTGCCAGCAGCTCTTCCCTACGTGACGGACTCAATCAGCCCCAGCATTTT.

This clonotype was observed many times. The genes are TRBV7-8 and TRBJ2-6, with D perhaps TRBD1 or TRBD2 (5 bases each). This CDR3 comprises 19 residues. V shed 5 bases and J shed 0 bases, with 20 bases lying between them. CDR1 and CDR2 (germline): SGHVS, FQNEAQ. CDR3 amino acids: CASSQFPGRMHSGANVLTF. In DNA, the CDR3 is TGTGCCAGCAGCCAATTTCCGGGACGGATGCACTCTGGGGCCAACGTCCTGACTTTC.

The chain is built from TRBV5-1 and TRBJ2-7; D gene ambiguous. Germline CDR1 reads SGHRS; CDR2 reads YFSETQ. V lost 0 bases, J lost 4 bases, and 5 bases lay in between. The CDR3 has 12 amino acids. This CDR3 reads CASSLGRYEQYF. DNA of the CDR3: TGCGCCAGCAGCTTGGGGAGATACGAGCAGTACTTC.

This clonotype has a count of ten or more. The chain recombines TRBV4-2 with TRBJ2-5; D not resolved. Trimming removed 3 bases at V and 2 bases at J, with 4 bases between. CDR3 length equals 12 residues. CDR1 is LGHNA and CDR2 is YNFKEQ in the germline V gene. CDR3 sequence (DNA): TGTGCCAGCAGCCACCCTCAAGAGACCCAGTACTTC. Residues: CASSHPQETQYF.

Details on this clonotype: One base away lies a much larger clone, so this may be a sequencing read error. This chain joins TRBV6-1 and TRBJ1-4, with D possibly TRBD1 on 5 matching bases. This CDR3 has 13 residues. V shed 7 bases and J shed 6 bases, with 12 bases lying between them. Germline V gives CDR1 MNHNS, CDR2 SASEGT. The CDR3 reads CASTQAGDEKLFF. CDR3 bases: TGTGCCAGCACACAGGCCGGGGATGAAAAACTGTTTTTT.

This clonotype was seen repeatedly, ten times or more. The chain uses TRBV12-3 or TRBV12-4 and TRBJ2-7, with 11 bases matching TRBD1. The J segment lost 0 bases and the V segment lost 8 bases, leaving 3 bases of the junction unmatched. The CDR3 spans 14 residues. DNA for the CDR3: TGTGCCAGCGGGGACAGGGGGTCCTCCTACGAGCAGTACTTC. It encodes CASGDRGSSYEQYF.

This clonotype occurred many times. The CDR3 nucleotides read TGTGCCAGCAGCTTAGCCCGGACCCCCGAGCAGTTCTTC. It is translated as CASSLARTPEQFF. J is TRBJ2-1 and V is TRBV7-9; D not resolved. CDR3 length: 13 residues. V was shortened by 0 bases and J by 10 bases, with 10 bases between the two germline ends. Germline V gene data show CDR1 as SEHNR and CDR2 as FQNEAQ (reference sequence).

The V call is TRBV7-9, the J call TRBJ1-1; 9 nucleotides match TRBD1. The germline CDR1 and CDR2 sequences are SEHNR and FQNEAQ (reference sequence). This CDR3 comprises 13 residues. V shed 6 bases, J shed 7 bases, and the junction held 6 bases outside the gene matches. CDR3 protein: CASRNRGRVEAFF. CDR3 in DNA: TGTGCCAGCAGGAACAGGGGGCGCGTTGAAGCTTTCTTT.

This clonotype occurred many times. The J gene is TRBJ1-1, the V gene TRBV5-1; D ambiguous. V lost 2 bases and J 0 bases, leaving 8 bases between the germline ends. The CDR3 is 14 amino acids. Looked up from germline, CDR1 is SGHRS and CDR2 is YFSETQ. Here the CDR3 reads CASSFPDLNTEAFF. The CDR3 region has the DNA TGCGCCAGCAGCTTCCCGGACCTGAACACTGAAGCTTTCTTT.

This clonotype was seen repeatedly, ten times or more. V is TRBV10-3 and J is TRBJ2-7, with TRBD2 matching 7 bases. The germline V gene encodes CDR1 ENHRY and CDR2 SYGVKD. The J segment lost 3 bases and the V segment lost 11 bases, leaving 19 bases of the junction unmatched. The CDR3 spans 16 residues. CDR3 in DNA: TGTGCCTCCCATGGGGAGGGACGTCAGCGGGGCTACGAGCAGTACTTC. It codes for CASHGEGRQRGYEQYF.

At least ten counts were recorded for this clonotype. V is TRBV4-2 and J is TRBJ2-4; tentative D call: TRBD2 (6 bases). V was clipped by 5 bases and J by 1 base, with 18 bases between them. There are 17 residues in the CDR3. CDR1 is LGHNA and CDR2 is YNFKEQ in the germline V gene. CDR3 coding DNA: TGTGCCAGCAGCTCCCGGGGCGGGAAGGGGGCCAAAAACATTCAGTACTTC. Protein: CASSSRGGKGAKNIQYF.

The J gene is TRBJ2-7, the V gene TRBV7-9, with D unresolved. Trimming cost V 1 base and J 9 bases, with 22 bases left between them. The V gene's germline CDR1 is SEHNR and CDR2 FQNEAQ (reference sequence). The CDR3 has 16 residues. The CDR3 DNA sequence: TGTGCCAGCAGCTTAGGACATGGCTCAGCCACCCCGAGGCAGTACTTC. It codes for CASSLGHGSATPRQYF.

This clonotype was counted many times. In DNA form, the CDR3 reads TGCGCCAGCAGCTTCCGGGACAGGGACACAGATACGCAGTATTTT. This gives the protein CASSFRDRDTDTQYF. The chain employs TRBV5-1 and TRBJ2-3; 9 nucleotides match TRBD1. Unmatched junction bases numbered 3, after V lost 2 bases and J lost 2 bases. The germline V gene has CDR1 SGHRS and CDR2 YFSETQ. The CDR3 loop spans 15 amino acids.

This clonotype has ten or more counts. This chain links TRBV5-8 with TRBJ2-7; 9 positions agree with TRBD2. Germline CDR1 and CDR2: SGHTS and YDEGEE. V was clipped by 4 bases and J by 5 bases; unmatched bases: 10. The CDR3 spans 15 residues. The CDR3 region has the DNA TGTGCCAGCAGCCCGAGGAGCGGGAGGTGGGACGAGCAGTACTTC. Translating gives CASSPRSGRWDEQYF.

This clonotype has a count of ten or more. This chain links TRBV24-1 with TRBJ2-7, with D tentatively TRBD2 (5 bases). CDR1 is KGHDR and CDR2 is SFDVKD in the germline V gene. V was cut by 4 bases and J by 6 bases, with 21 bases left in between. The CDR3 has 16 amino acids. DNA for the CDR3: TGTGCCACCAGTGACGCCCAAAGTGGCGGGCAAGTCGAGCAGTACTTC. This encodes CATSDAQSGGQVEQYF.

This clonotype was picked up many times. The chain joins TRBV12-3 or TRBV12-4 to TRBJ2-7, with 7 bases aligning to TRBD2. V dropped 7 bases and J dropped 4; count of bases not matched to a gene: 13. There are 15 residues in the CDR3. The CDR3 region is CASNNSGARRYEQYF. DNA of the CDR3: TGTGCCAGCAACAACAGCGGGGCCCGACGGTACGAGCAGTACTTC.

This clonotype was seen a handful of times. The chain employs TRBV7-9 and TRBJ2-7; 8 bases align to TRBD2. Germline V gene data show CDR1 as SEHNR and CDR2 as FQNEAQ (reference sequence). CDR3 length: 15 residues. V was clipped by 5 bases and J by 5 bases; unmatched bases: 11. The DNA of the CDR3 is TGTGCCAGCAGCCCCGGGGGGGGGTATAACGACGAGCAGTACTTC. Encoded protein: CASSPGGGYNDEQYF.

This clonotype was counted only a few times. The chain joins TRBV10-2 to TRBJ2-2, with 13 bases identical to TRBD2. Trimming cost V 3 bases and J 5 bases; bases outside gene matches: 9. CDR1 is WSHSY and CDR2 is SAAADI in the germline V gene. The length of the CDR3 is 18 residues. The CDR3 loop is CASSDPGLAGVQTGELFF. The CDR3 nucleotides are TGCGCCAGCAGTGACCCCGGACTAGCGGGAGTTCAAACCGGGGAGCTGTTTTTT.

This clonotype was observed many times. This chain links TRBV5-1 with TRBJ2-2, with 8 bases aligning to TRBD1. The CDR3 extends over 14 amino acids. The junction had 3 bases not matched to a gene; V was cut back by 8 bases and J by 0 bases. Germline CDR1 and CDR2: SGHRS and YFSETQ. For the CDR3, the DNA is TGCGCCAGTGGGACAGGCGCGAACACCGGGGAGCTGTTTTTT. Residues: CASGTGANTGELFF.

The chain carries TRBV20-1 and TRBJ2-5; tentatively, D is TRBD1 or TRBD2 (6 bases each). The CDR3 covers 15 residues. Germline assignment: CDR1 DFQATT and CDR2 SNEGSKA (reference sequence). Trimming stripped 3 bases from V and 2 bases from J, with 16 bases between. The CDR3 DNA reads TGCAGTGCTAGTAGGATACGGGGGCTGCAAGAGACCCAGTACTTC. Amino acids: CSASRIRGLQETQYF.

The chain uses TRBV3-1 and TRBJ2-2, with TRBD2 matching 7 bases. V shed 3 bases, J shed 2 bases, and the junction held 3 bases outside the gene matches. The V gene's germline CDR1 is LGHDT and CDR2 YNNKEL (reference sequence). The CDR3 runs 15 residues. CDR3 sequence: CASSQPSGNTGELFF. CDR3 nucleotides: TGTGCCAGCAGCCAGCCTAGCGGTAACACCGGGGAGCTGTTTTTT.

This clonotype occurred many times. V and J are TRBV11-2 and TRBJ2-7, with 10 positions matching TRBD2. This CDR3 contains 15 residues. The germline V gene has CDR1 SGHAT and CDR2 FQNNGV. J was trimmed by 4 bases and V by 5 bases; bases with no gene match: 8. The CDR3 nucleotides are TGTGCCAGCAGCCATGGGGCTAGCGGGAGTTACGAGCAGTACTTC. Translated: CASSHGASGSYEQYF.